This T cell receptor (beta chain) was sequenced during a study of blood T cell repertoires in COVID-19 (dated by TCRdb to about 2020). Regarding the complete study: Samples covering the acute and convalescent phases of COVID-19 were provided by collaborators in the United States, Italy and Spain. The prospective study material was composed of cDNA or gDNA derived from T cells, B-cell-depleted T cells, or PBMCs. The dataset comprised deeply sampled blood TCRbeta repertoires from subjects exposed to, actively infected with, or recovered from COVID-19. A freely available public database, intended as a resource for researchers studying the immune response to SARS-CoV-2, is where the repertoires were released. The samples were drawn from the first 160 participants of the ongoing ImmuneRACE study and from some 1,300 subjects provided by 6 global collaborators. The sample metadata nearly always contained a de-identified subject ID, COVID-19 status, age in years and sex. Where HLA class I and class II types were available, the types were taken from metadata supplied by the sample provider, not from assay-based typing.

In the prospective study, participants were about 18 to 95 years old, resided in approximately 25 geographic areas of the United States, and were enrolled through a virtual design. To assign participants to cohorts, the prospective study relied on clinical history that participants themselves reported in a screening survey and a study questionnaire. For ImmuneRACE Cohort 3, a participant was defined as recovered based on two consecutive negative NP/OP PCR tests, clearance by a healthcare professional, or resolution of symptoms. Each participant in the prospective study had whole blood, serum and a nasopharyngeal or oropharyngeal swab collected by mobile phlebotomists. Additional blood draws and questionnaires over an approximately 2-month period could optionally be provided by prospective study participants. Before DNA extraction, prospective study blood samples were shipped either frozen or at room temperature.

Paper-wide results and their limitations: The quantity of clinical and demographic metadata differed by source and by participant and was supplied without curation.

From the cysteine up to the phenylalanine, the CDR3 has a length of 18 residues. Here the CDR3 DNA is all that survives: 54 bases in frame from base 1. Reading the germline V gene gives CDR1 WSHSY and CDR2 SAAADI. At the junction V is shortened by 0 bases and J by 6 bases; bases outside the gene matches: 10. TCRbeta CDR3 regions were amplified from genomic DNA using the immunoSEQ Assay, a bias-controlled multiplex PCR. Per the original workflow: Nucleated cell counts per sample were estimated from amplification of reference gene primers within the assay. To quantify the absolute abundance of each unique TCRbeta CDR3 rearrangement, sequence reads were collapsed and filtered. For each sample, productive Simpson clonality was calculated by taking the square root of Simpson's diversity index across productive rearrangements. Not all clones reach the TCRdb copy of this immuneACCESS table, which keeps in-frame sequences only. Checked studies attribute under half of the gap to unresolved V genes and leave the rest unexplained. The V and J calls and the clone size are those of that table, but D and trimming were determined from the DNA. In all, the sample holds 380,000 or so clones, and about 89% of those were seen once. Together, the top ten hold 1.3% of the sample.

About this clone: What this receptor recognizes is not known. Base-call qualities are not available, and no considerably larger clone is one nucleotide away.

Sequenced: PBMCs or T cells enriched from blood (not recorded which). The source of this sequence is a man aged 25-45 years who had recovered from COVID-19. Recombination linked TRBV10-2 to TRBJ2-5; 13 central nucleotides agree with TRBD2. The nucleotides read TGCGCCAGCAGTGAGTCCCGACTAGCGGGGGGCGTGGAGCAGACCCAGTACTTC. This codes for CASSESRLAGGVEQTQYF.